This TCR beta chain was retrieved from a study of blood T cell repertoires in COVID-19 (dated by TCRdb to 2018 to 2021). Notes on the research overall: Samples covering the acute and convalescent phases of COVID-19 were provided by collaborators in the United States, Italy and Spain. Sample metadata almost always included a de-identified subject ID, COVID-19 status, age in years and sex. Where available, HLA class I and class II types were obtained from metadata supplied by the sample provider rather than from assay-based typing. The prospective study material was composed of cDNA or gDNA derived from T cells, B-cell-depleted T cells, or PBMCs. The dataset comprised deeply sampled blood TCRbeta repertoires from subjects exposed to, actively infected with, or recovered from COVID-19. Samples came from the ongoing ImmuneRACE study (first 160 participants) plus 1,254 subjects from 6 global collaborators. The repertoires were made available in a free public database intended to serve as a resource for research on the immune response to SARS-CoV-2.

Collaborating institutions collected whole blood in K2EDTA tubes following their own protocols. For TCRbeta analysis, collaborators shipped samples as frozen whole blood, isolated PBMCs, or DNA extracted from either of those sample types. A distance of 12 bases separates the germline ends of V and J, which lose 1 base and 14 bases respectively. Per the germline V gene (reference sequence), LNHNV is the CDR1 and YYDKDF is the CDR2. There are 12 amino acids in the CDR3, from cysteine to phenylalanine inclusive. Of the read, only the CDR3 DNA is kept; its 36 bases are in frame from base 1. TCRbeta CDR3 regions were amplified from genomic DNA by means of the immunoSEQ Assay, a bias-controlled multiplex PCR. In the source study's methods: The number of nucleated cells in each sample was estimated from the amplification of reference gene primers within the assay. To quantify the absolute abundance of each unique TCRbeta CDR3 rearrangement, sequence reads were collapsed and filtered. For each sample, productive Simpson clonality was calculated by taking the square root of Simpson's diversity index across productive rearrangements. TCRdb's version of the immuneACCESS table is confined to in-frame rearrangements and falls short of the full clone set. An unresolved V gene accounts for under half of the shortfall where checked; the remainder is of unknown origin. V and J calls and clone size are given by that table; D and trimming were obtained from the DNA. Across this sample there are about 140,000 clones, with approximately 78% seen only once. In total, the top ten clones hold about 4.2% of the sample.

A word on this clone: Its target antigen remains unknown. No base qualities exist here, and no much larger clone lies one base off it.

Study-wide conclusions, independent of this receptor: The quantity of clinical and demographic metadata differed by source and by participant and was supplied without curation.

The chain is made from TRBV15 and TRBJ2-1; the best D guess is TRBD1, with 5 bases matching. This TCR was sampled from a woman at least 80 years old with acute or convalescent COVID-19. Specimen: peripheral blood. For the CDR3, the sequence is CATSRVQGNEFF. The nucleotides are TGTGCCACCAGCAGAGTCCAGGGCAACGAGTTCTTC. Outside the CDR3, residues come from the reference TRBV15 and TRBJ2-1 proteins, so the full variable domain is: DAMVIQNPRYQVTQFGKPVTLSCSQTLNHNVMYWYQQKSSQAPKLLFHYYDKDFNNEADTPDNFQSRRPNTSFCFLDIRSPGLGDTAMYLCATSRVQGNEFFGPGTRLTVL.